The 17 T cell receptor beta chains in this list originate from one sample, sequenced in a study of blood T cell repertoires in COVID-19. Profiling relied on immunoSEQ multiplex PCR, and the TCRdb table lists in-frame clones only, not all of them. This table has 300,000 to 400,000 clones, about 87% appearing once. The sample was peripheral blood. The receptor set was obtained from a man aged 25 to 45 with COVID-19, enrolled during active disease.

This chain joins TRBV11-3 and TRBJ2-1; 11 bases line up with TRBD2. The germline gives CDR1 SGHNT, CDR2 YENEEA. The J segment lost 2 bases and the V segment lost 2 bases, leaving 8 bases of the junction unmatched. The CDR3 has 18 amino acids. CDR3 sequence: CASSLNGLAGYPYNEQFF. The CDR3, as DNA: TGTGCCAGCAGCTTAAATGGACTAGCGGGTTACCCCTACAATGAGCAGTTCTTC.

J is TRBJ1-2 and V is TRBV7-8; D unclear. V lost 2 bases and J 1 base, leaving 8 bases between the germline ends. Germline V lookup: CDR1 SGHVS, CDR2 FQNEAQ. This CDR3 contains 14 residues. The CDR3 protein is CASSLSSGNYGYTF. In DNA, the CDR3 is TGTGCCAGCAGCTTAAGTTCGGGTAACTATGGCTACACCTTC.

V gene TRBV10-3 combines with J gene TRBJ2-7, with a weak D call TRBD1 (6 bases). The CDR3 has 15 amino acids. V lost 2 bases and J lost 2, with 13 bases in between. Germline V gives CDR1 ENHRY, CDR2 SYGVKD. The CDR3 DNA reads as TGTGCCATCAGTGAGAGGGGCAGGGGTACCTACGAGCAGTACTTC. Encoded protein: CAISERGRGTYEQYF.

This chain joins TRBV19 and TRBJ2-1; TRBD2 matches at 7 bases. The CDR3 contains 15 residues. The V gene end was trimmed by 3 bases and the J gene end by 3 bases; junction bases not matched to a gene: 5. Germline values: CDR1 LNHDA, CDR2 SQIVND (reference sequence). The CDR3 DNA reads TGTGCCAGTAGTATGCAGCTAGCGGACTACAATGAGCAGTTCTTC. It yields the protein CASSMQLADYNEQFF.

The chain carries TRBV29-1 and TRBJ1-2; TRBD1 agrees at 7 bases. CDR3 length equals 13 residues. V dropped 4 bases and J dropped 8; count of bases not matched to a gene: 10. CDR1 and CDR2 from the germline V gene are SQVTM and ANQGSEA. CDR3 DNA: TGCAGCGTTGGCCCCGACAGGGAGTTAGGCTACACCTTC. Encoded protein: CSVGPDRELGYTF.

The chain links TRBV6-5 to TRBJ2-2; D remains unclear. The CDR3 length is 16 residues. CDR1 and CDR2 (germline): MNHEY, SVGAGI. Trimming removed 2 bases from V and 2 bases from J, with 12 bases in between. CDR3 in DNA: TGTGCCAGCAGTTACGCTATACAGATAAACACCGGGGAGCTGTTTTTT. It translates to CASSYAIQINTGELFF.

This clone was seen a handful of times. The CDR3 spells CASSPDRGHGYTF. CDR3 bases: TGTGCCAGCTCACCTGACAGGGGGCATGGCTACACCTTC. This chain connects TRBV18 to TRBJ1-2; 10 bases agree with TRBD1. Per germline, CDR1 KGHSH and CDR2 LQKENI. The trim removed 3 bases at V and 6 bases at J, leaving 1 base unmatched. This CDR3 is 13 amino acids long.

V is TRBV4-1 and J is TRBJ2-3, with 8 nucleotides matching TRBD2. The ends lost 3 bases at V and 4 bases at J; junction bases unmatched: 18. This CDR3 contains 19 residues. Looked up from germline, CDR1 is MGHRA and CDR2 is YSYEKL. The chain's CDR3 is CASSQPSGTRTGGADTQYF. CDR3 DNA sequence: TGCGCCAGCAGCCAGCCTTCCGGGACTAGGACCGGGGGGGCAGATACGCAGTATTTT.

The chain uses TRBV6-5 and TRBJ2-1; 7 bases are shared with TRBD2. V was pared by 2 bases and J by 2 bases, with 3 bases of the junction left unmatched. This CDR3 contains 15 residues. The germline gives CDR1 MNHEY, CDR2 SVGAGI. The CDR3 is CASSYGGLTYNEQFF. The CDR3 coding sequence is TGTGCCAGCAGTTACGGGGGACTAACCTACAATGAGCAGTTCTTC.

The genes are TRBV25-1 and TRBJ2-2; a possible D gene is TRBD1 (6 bases). V was clipped by 3 bases and J by 4 bases, with 18 bases between them. This CDR3 comprises 17 residues. The germline V gene has CDR1 MGHDK and CDR2 SYGVNS. In nucleotides, the CDR3 is TGTGCCAGCAGTGAGAATACAGGGTTTCGGAGCACCGGGGAGCTGTTTTTT. Protein sequence: CASSENTGFRSTGELFF. Variable domain in full (rest from reference TRBV25-1 and TRBJ2-2): EADIYQTPRYLVIGTGKKITLECSQTMGHDKMYWYQQDPGMELHLIHYSYGVNSTEKGDLSSESTVSRIRTEHFPLTLESARPSHTSQYLCASSENTGFRSTGELFFGEGSRLTVL.

The V and J genes are TRBV15 and TRBJ2-7; TRBD1 aligns across 11 bases. J was trimmed by 5 bases and V by 3 bases; bases with no gene match: 6. The V gene's germline CDR1 is LNHNV and CDR2 YYDKDF (reference sequence). The CDR3 extends over 15 amino acids. The CDR3 spells CATSSQRTGGDEQYF. The CDR3 nucleotides are TGTGCCACCAGCAGTCAACGGACAGGGGGCGACGAGCAGTACTTC. Full variable domain (outside the CDR3, taken from reference TRBV15 and TRBJ2-7): DAMVIQNPRYQVTQFGKPVTLSCSQTLNHNVMYWYQQKSSQAPKLLFHYYDKDFNNEADTPDNFQSRRPNTSFCFLDIRSPGLGDTAMYLCATSSQRTGGDEQYFGPGTRLTVT.

The chain carries TRBV7-3 and TRBJ2-1, with 7 positions matching TRBD1. The trim removed 2 bases at V and 3 bases at J, leaving 1 base unmatched. This CDR3 region has 14 residues. Germline V lookup: CDR1 SGHTA, CDR2 FQGTGA. CDR3 nucleotides: TGTGCCAGCAGCTTAGGACAGGTCTACAATGAGCAGTTCTTC. It yields the protein CASSLGQVYNEQFF.

The chain has TRBV4-1 and TRBJ1-2, with TRBD1 identical over 9 bases. Germline V gives CDR1 MGHRA, CDR2 YSYEKL. The CDR3 has 16 residues. The V and J ends lost 3 bases and 7 bases, in that order; junction bases with no gene match: 12. The CDR3 reads CASSQIRTGGAAGYTF. CDR3 coding DNA: TGCGCCAGCAGCCAGATCCGTACAGGGGGCGCGGCTGGCTACACCTTC.

This sequence joins TRBV6-5 and TRBJ1-2; TRBD1 is a possible D gene (5 bases). The CDR3 loop spans 13 amino acids. CDR1 MNHEY and CDR2 SVGAGI come from the germline V gene. Trimming left V 7 bases short and J 2 bases short, with 11 bases between. CDR3 loop: CASKAGVNYGYTF. The DNA of the CDR3 is TGTGCCAGCAAGGCGGGGGTAAACTATGGCTACACCTTC.

The chain combines TRBV19 with TRBJ1-6; no clear D. The CDR3 runs to 14 residues. Germline V CDR1 and CDR2: LNHDA, SQIVND (reference sequence). V lost 7 bases to trimming and J lost 0 bases, with 7 bases between them. The CDR3 region is CASKEVSYNSPLHF. CDR3 bases: TGTGCCAGTAAGGAGGTCTCCTATAATTCACCCCTCCACTTT.

This sequence joins TRBV6-2 or TRBV6-3 and TRBJ2-1; 11 bases fit TRBD2. V shed 5 bases, J shed 13 bases, and the junction held 7 bases outside the gene matches. The V gene's germline CDR1 is MNHEY and CDR2 SVGEGT. The CDR3 loop spans 13 amino acids. CDR3 in amino acids: CASSPMTSGNQFF. Written as DNA, the CDR3 is TGTGCCAGCAGTCCCATGACTAGCGGGAACCAGTTCTTC.

The chain has TRBV5-4 and TRBJ1-1; D is possibly TRBD1 (6 bases). V shed 2 bases and J shed 4 bases, with 21 bases lying between them. The V gene's germline CDR1 is SGHNT and CDR2 YYREEE (reference sequence). This CDR3 is 17 amino acids long. In DNA, the CDR3 is TGTGCCAGCAGCTTACCCGGGACACGGACGTCTGGCACTGAAGCTTTCTTT. This gives the protein CASSLPGTRTSGTEAFF.